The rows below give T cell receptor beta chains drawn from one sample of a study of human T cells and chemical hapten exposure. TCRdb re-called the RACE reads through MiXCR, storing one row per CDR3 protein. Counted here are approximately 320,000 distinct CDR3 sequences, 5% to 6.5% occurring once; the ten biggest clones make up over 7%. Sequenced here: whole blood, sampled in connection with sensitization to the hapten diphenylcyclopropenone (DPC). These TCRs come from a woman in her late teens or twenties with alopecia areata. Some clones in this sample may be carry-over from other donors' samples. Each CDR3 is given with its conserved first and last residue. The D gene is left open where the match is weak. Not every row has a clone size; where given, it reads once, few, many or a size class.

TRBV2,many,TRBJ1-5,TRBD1,TGTGCCAGCAACAACCGGGACAGACTTCAAAATCAGCCCCAGCATTTT,CASNNRDRLQNQPQHF
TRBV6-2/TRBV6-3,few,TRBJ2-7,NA,TGTGCCAGCAGTTCCCTGACACCTAGCTCCTACGAGCAGTACTTC,CASSSLTPSSYEQYF
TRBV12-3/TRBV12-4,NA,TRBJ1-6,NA,TGTGCCAGCAGTTCACAGGTATCGCCCCTCCACTTT,CASSSQVSPLHF
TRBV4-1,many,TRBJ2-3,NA,TGCGCCAGCAGCCGACTGGGCGAAAAGGATACGCAGTATTTT,CASSRLGEKDTQYF
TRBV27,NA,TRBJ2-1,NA,TGTGCCAGCAGTTTAGGGCAGATTCCCTACAATGAGCAGTTCTTC,CASSLGQIPYNEQFF
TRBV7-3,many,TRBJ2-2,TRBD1,TGTGCCAGCAGCTCGACAGGGCCGGGCGGGGAGCTGTTTTTT,CASSSTGPGGELFF
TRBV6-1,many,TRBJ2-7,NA,TGTGCCAGCACAGATAGCGCACCCTACGAGCAGTACTTC,CASTDSAPYEQYF
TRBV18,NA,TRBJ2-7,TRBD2,TGTGCCAGCTCACCACTAGCGGGGCTAAACTACGAGCAGTACTTC,CASSPLAGLNYEQYF
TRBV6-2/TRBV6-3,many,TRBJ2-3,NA,TGTGCCACCCACCGGAACGAACATACTACAGATACGCAGTATTTT,CATHRNEHTTDTQYF
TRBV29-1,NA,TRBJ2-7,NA,TGCAGCGTGGAGGTAGGGGGGTACGAGCAGTACTTC,CSVEVGGYEQYF
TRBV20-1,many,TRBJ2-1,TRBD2,TGCAGTGCCACCAGCGGGGTGAGCTCCTACAATGAGCAGTTCTTC,CSATSGVSSYNEQFF
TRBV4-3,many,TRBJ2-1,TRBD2,TGCGCCAGCAGCCCAAGAACGGGGGGTAATGAGCAGTTCTTC,CASSPRTGGNEQFF
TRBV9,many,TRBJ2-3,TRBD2,TGTGCCAGCAGCCTTGGACTAGCGGGGGGCGAAGATACGCAGTATTTT,CASSLGLAGGEDTQYF
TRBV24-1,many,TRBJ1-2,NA,TGTGCCACCTTTTTGCGCTACACCTTC,CATFLRYTF
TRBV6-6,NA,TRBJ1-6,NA,TGTGCCAGCAGTTACTCCAGCTTAAGCTCCTATAATTCACCCCTCCACTTT,CASSYSSLSSYNSPLHF
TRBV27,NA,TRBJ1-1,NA,TGTGCCAGCAGGGGTGTGGGGACTGAAGCTTTCTTT,CASRGVGTEAFF
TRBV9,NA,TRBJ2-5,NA,TGTGCCAGCAGCGTAGTAGGACAGTACCAAGAGACCCAGTACTTC,CASSVVGQYQETQYF
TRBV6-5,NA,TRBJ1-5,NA,TGTGCCAGCAGTCCCGGGACAAACAATCAGCCCCAGCATTTT,CASSPGTNNQPQHF
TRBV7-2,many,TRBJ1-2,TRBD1,TGTGCCAGCAGCTTGAACCCTACCTGGACAGGTACCGATGGCTACACCTTC,CASSLNPTWTGTDGYTF